One sample yielded the 31 T cell receptor beta chains listed below, sequenced in a study of Graves' ophthalmopathy and Graves' hyperthyroidism (dated by TCRdb to between 2018 and 2020). The sequencer was an Illumina HiSeq 2000. For repertoire sequencing, the TCR beta CDR3 regions were amplified from RNA transcripts. The first round of RT-PCR was done with HTBI primers and the Qiagen OneStep RT-PCR kit, and was followed by a second round of multiplex PCR, then size selection and purification. Starting from the raw public reads, TCRdb applied fastp trimming at Q25, assembled clones with MiXCR and retained in-frame beta chains. Records with the same CDR3 protein are collapsed into one entry carrying the most frequent genes and DNA. This sample comprises about 740,000 distinct CDR3 sequences, roughly two fifths of them detected only once. The top ten constitute about 40% of the sample. Input material: peripheral blood. These receptors came from an adult man with Graves' ophthalmopathy.

There are many counts of this clonotype. The rearrangement links TRBV15 to TRBJ1-4; TRBD1 agrees at 9 bases. J gave up 7 bases and V 3 bases, and 6 bases lay outside the gene matches. The CDR3 consists of 15 residues. Germline V CDR1 and CDR2: LNHNV, YYDKDF (reference sequence). DNA of the CDR3: TGTGCCACCAGCAGCGAGGGGACAGGGAGTGAAAAACTGTTTTTT. It yields the protein CATSSEGTGSEKLFF.

This clonotype was seen only once. The rearrangement links TRBV4-3 to TRBJ1-1; 10 bases align to TRBD1. This CDR3 spans 14 amino acids. Germline-derived CDR1 and CDR2 are LGHNA and YSLEER. The J segment lost 8 bases and the V segment lost 3 bases, leaving 6 bases of the junction unmatched. The CDR3 DNA follows: TGCGCCAGCAGCCAGCTACCGGGACAGGGGGAAGCTTTCTTT. Protein sequence: CASSQLPGQGEAFF.

This clonotype is a singleton in its sample. As DNA, the CDR3 is TGTGCCAGCAGTTCTGGGCGCTCGTGGGAGCAGTACTTC. This gives the protein CASSSGRSWEQYF. The V call is TRBV11-1, the J call TRBJ2-7; D is ambiguous. Trimming took off 6 bases at V and 7 bases at J, with 16 bases between the two ends. The germline gives CDR1 SGHAT, CDR2 FQDESV (reference sequence). The CDR3 totals 13 residues.

With regard to this clonotype: Germline and junction disagree at one end, which may indicate a read error. V and J are TRBV10-2 and TRBJ1-5; D possibly corresponds to TRBD1 (5 bases). Germline loops: CDR1 WSHSY, CDR2 SAAADI. This CDR3 comprises 15 residues. This CDR3 reads CAGSLVRVRNQPQHF. The CDR3 DNA sequence: TGCGCCGGCAGTTTAGTCAGGGTACGCAATCAGCCCCAGCATTTT.

Only a few counts were recorded for this clonotype. The V and J genes are TRBV6-6 and TRBJ2-5; TRBD1 might be the D (5 bases). Germline V gene sequence: CDR1 MNHNY, CDR2 SVGAGI (reference sequence). The CDR3 consists of 17 residues. Trimming took off 5 bases at V and 0 bases at J, with 19 bases between the two ends. CDR3 nucleotide sequence: TGTGCCAGCAGTGAACCCGACAGACCCTTGTACCAAGAGACCCAGTACTTC. Amino acids: CASSEPDRPLYQETQYF.

CDR3 coding DNA: TGTGCCAGCAGCGGGGACAGGGGTAATGAAAAACTGTTTTTT. This encodes CASSGDRGNEKLFF. This chain joins TRBV11-1 and TRBJ1-4; 10 nucleotides match TRBD1. The CDR3 runs 14 residues. Germline CDR1 reads SGHAT; CDR2 reads FQDESV (reference sequence). Trimming removed 5 bases from V and 4 bases from J; junction bases left unmatched: 1.

This clonotype was found a few times. The J gene is TRBJ1-2, the V gene TRBV10-2; D is unclear. The CDR3 contains 17 residues. The germline V and J ends were trimmed by 0 bases and 6 bases, with 20 bases remaining between them. Germline loops: CDR1 WSHSY, CDR2 SAAADI. CDR3 protein: CASSESSRLPLRDGYTF. CDR3 DNA: TGCGCCAGCAGTGAGTCTTCGAGGCTCCCCTTAAGGGATGGCTACACCTTC.

This clonotype occurred a few times. The chain links TRBV29-1 to TRBJ2-7; the match to TRBD2 covers 7 bases. Germline CDR1 reads SQVTM; CDR2 reads ANQGSEA. The CDR3 has 14 residues. The J segment lost 6 bases and the V segment lost 5 bases, leaving 13 bases of the junction unmatched. CDR3 in DNA: TGCAGCGTTTTTATAAGCGGGATGGGGGGCGAGCAGTACTTC. It specifies CSVFISGMGGEQYF.

This chain joins TRBV7-9 and TRBJ2-2, with D unresolved. V shed 1 base and J shed 9 bases, with 9 bases lying between them. The germline V gene encodes CDR1 SEHNR and CDR2 FQNEAQ (reference sequence). This CDR3 has 13 amino acids. The CDR3 bases are TGTGCCAGCAGCTTAGGCCGCATTAGGGAGCTGTTTTTT. It is translated as CASSLGRIRELFF. Looking up the rest from reference TRBV7-9 and TRBJ2-2 gives the full variable domain: DTGVSQNPRHKITKRGQNVTFRCDPISEHNRLYWYRQTLGQGPEFLTYFQNEAQLEKSRLLSDRFSAERPKGSFSTLEIQRTEQGDSAMYLCASSLGRIRELFFGEGSRLTVL.

This clonotype was picked up many times. This sequence joins TRBV2 and TRBJ2-5; D unclear. CDR1 is SNHLY and CDR2 is FYNNEI in the germline V gene. The CDR3 contains 14 residues. Between the trimmed V and J ends, which lost 0 bases and 4 bases, there was a span of 9 bases. The CDR3: CASSEARLRETQYF. The CDR3 nucleotides are TGTGCCAGCAGTGAAGCAAGGCTCCGAGAGACCCAGTACTTC.

At least ten counts were recorded for this clonotype. V gene TRBV4-2 combines with J gene TRBJ1-3; 7 nucleotides line up with TRBD1. The length of the CDR3 is 16 residues. V trimming: 0 bases; J trimming: 4 bases; junction bases outside the gene matches: 6. Germline CDR1 reads LGHNA; CDR2 reads YNFKEQ. The CDR3 region is CASSQDEGAGGNTIYF. The CDR3 bases are TGTGCCAGCAGCCAAGATGAGGGGGCTGGCGGAAACACCATATATTTT.

J is TRBJ2-5 and V is TRBV7-9, with 12 bases matching TRBD2. V was pared by 6 bases and J by 2 bases, with 10 bases of the junction left unmatched. Germline values: CDR1 SEHNR, CDR2 FQNEAQ (reference sequence). The CDR3 length is 17 residues. The CDR3 loop is CASSLWTSGVGQETQYF. For the CDR3, the DNA is TGTGCCAGCAGTTTATGGACTAGCGGGGTGGGTCAAGAGACCCAGTACTTC.

Turning to this clonotype: Just one base apart from a much larger clone, this may be a read error. The V gene is TRBV7-9, the J gene TRBJ2-7; TRBD1 might be the D (5 bases). The CDR3 has 14 residues. Germline V gives CDR1 SEHNR, CDR2 FQNEAQ (reference sequence). The CDR3 region has the DNA TGTGCCAGCAGCTTAGGACAGAGCTCCTACGAGCAGTGCTTC. Amino acids: CASSLGQSSYEQCF.

This clonotype has at least ten counts. A junction boundary mismatches the germline segment, possibly from a read error. V is TRBV7-7 and J is TRBJ1-5; no clear D gene. Germline loops: CDR1 SSHAT, CDR2 FNYEAQ (reference sequence). This CDR3 comprises 15 residues. As DNA, the CDR3 is TGTGCTAGCAGCTTACCCGACGGTTACAATCAGCCCCAGCATTTT. It specifies CASSLPDGYNQPQHF.

This sequence joins TRBV20-1 and TRBJ1-1; D possibly corresponds to TRBD1 (5 bases). The length of the CDR3 is 15 residues. The V gene lost 3 bases and the J gene lost 0 bases, with 14 bases spanning the gap. The germline CDR1 and CDR2 sequences are DFQATT and SNEGSKA (reference sequence). This CDR3 is CSARRQTSMNTEAFF. The CDR3 nucleotides read TGCAGTGCTAGGAGACAGACTTCGATGAACACTGAAGCTTTCTTT.

This clonotype was seen only once. The chain couples TRBV10-3 to TRBJ1-2; tentative D call: TRBD1 (5 bases). V was pared by 0 bases and J by 7 bases, with 9 bases between. The CDR3 has 13 amino acids. Germline V lookup: CDR1 ENHRY, CDR2 SYGVKD. The CDR3 DNA reads as TGTGCCATCAGTGAGTCACAGGACGGTGGCTACACCTTC. Translating it yields CAISESQDGGYTF.

This clonotype was recorded many times. At one end, the junction sequence differs from germline, possibly due to a read error. V is TRBV20-1 and J is TRBJ2-7; perhaps TRBD2 as D (5 bases). Germline-derived CDR1 and CDR2 are DFQATT and SNEGSKA (reference sequence). The length of the CDR3 is 11 residues. As DNA, the CDR3 is TGCAGCGCTAGGGAGTCCTACGAGCAGTACTTC. It translates to CSARESYEQYF.

This clonotype was recorded at least ten times. The rearrangement joins TRBV7-9 to TRBJ1-3; TRBD1 is a possible D gene (5 bases). The germline CDR1 and CDR2 sequences are SEHNR and FQNEAQ (reference sequence). The CDR3 length is 15 residues. V shed 5 bases and J shed 1 base, with 12 bases lying between them. The CDR3 sequence is CASSQGRTSGNTIYF. For the CDR3, the DNA is TGTGCCAGCAGCCAGGGCCGGACATCTGGAAACACCATATATTTT.

This clonotype was picked up a small number of times. The chain joins TRBV4-2 to TRBJ2-5; D remains unclear. From germline, CDR1 is LGHNA and CDR2 YNFKEQ. Trimming removed 5 bases at V and 6 bases at J, with 22 bases between. The CDR3 spans 16 residues. The CDR3 is CASSLRSPDSLKTQYF. In DNA form, the CDR3 reads TGTGCCAGCAGCTTGAGGTCGCCGGATTCCCTCAAGACCCAGTACTTC.

This clonotype occurred a few times. The rearrangement joins TRBV9 to TRBJ1-4, with D possibly being TRBD1 (5 bases). Trimming stripped 4 bases from V and 8 bases from J, with 15 bases between. There are 14 residues in the CDR3. The germline V gene has CDR1 SGDLS and CDR2 YYNGEE. CDR3 amino acids: CASSLTGYPEKLFF. The CDR3 DNA reads as TGTGCCAGCAGCCTCACAGGCTACCCCGAAAAACTGTTTTTT. Supplemented by reference TRBV9 and TRBJ1-4, the full variable domain reads DSGVTQTPKHLITATGQRVTLRCSPRSGDLSVYWYQQSLDQGLQFLIQYYNGEERAKGNILERFSAQQFPDLHSELNLSSLELGDSALYFCASSLTGYPEKLFFGSGTQLSVL.

This clonotype occurred a few times. The chain combines TRBV5-4 with TRBJ2-7, with 8 bases matching TRBD2. CDR1 is SGHNT and CDR2 is YYREEE in the germline V gene (reference sequence). This CDR3 has 16 amino acids. V was pared by 0 bases and J by 2 bases, with 7 bases of the junction left unmatched. The DNA for the CDR3 is TGTGCCAGCAGCTTGGGATCAAGCGGGGGTACCTACGAGCAGTACTTC. As protein: CASSLGSSGGTYEQYF. Full variable domain (remainder filled in from reference TRBV5-4 and TRBJ2-7): ETGVTQSPTHLIKTRGQQVTLRCSSQSGHNTVSWYQQALGQGPQFIFQYYREEENGRGNFPPRFSGLQFPNYSSELNVNALELDDSALYLCASSLGSSGGTYEQYFGPGTRLTVT.

The sample holds many counts of this clonotype. The V call is TRBV6-5, the J call TRBJ1-1, with no clear D. Trimming took off 0 bases at V and 4 bases at J, with 6 bases between the two ends. The CDR3 runs to 13 residues. Germline values: CDR1 MNHEY, CDR2 SVGAGI. The CDR3 region is CASSYSGSTEAFF. CDR3 nucleotide sequence: TGTGCCAGCAGTTACTCCGGGAGCACTGAAGCTTTCTTT.

This clonotype has a count of ten or more. The rearrangement uses TRBV7-6 and TRBJ2-2; D is unresolved. V was trimmed by 2 bases and J by 4 bases, leaving 5 bases between them. This CDR3 is 13 amino acids long. Germline V gene data show CDR1 as SGHVS and CDR2 as FNYEAQ. The CDR3 bases are TGTGCCAGCAGCTTAAGAGCCACCGGGGAGCTGTTTTTT. Residues: CASSLRATGELFF.

This clonotype was seen ten or more times. The chain's CDR3 is CASRTDNYGYTF. DNA for the CDR3: TGTGCCAGCAGAACGGACAACTATGGCTACACCTTC. The rearrangement joins TRBV2 to TRBJ1-2; D remains unclear. The length of the CDR3 is 12 residues. V was clipped by 6 bases and J by 2 bases, with 7 bases between them. CDR1 is SNHLY and CDR2 is FYNNEI in the germline V gene.

This clonotype was recorded at least ten times. This chain connects TRBV29-1 to TRBJ2-3; 9 bases are shared with TRBD1. Germline V gene data show CDR1 as SQVTM and CDR2 as ANQGSEA. The trim removed 6 bases at V and 9 bases at J, leaving 10 bases unmatched. The CDR3 runs to 13 residues. CDR3 nucleotides: TGCAGCGTAGTCCCGGGACAGGGACGGACGCAGTATTTT. This codes for CSVVPGQGRTQYF.

The gene calls are TRBV25-1 and TRBJ2-2; 12 bases are a match to TRBD2. The CDR3 spans 20 residues. Germline CDR1 and CDR2: MGHDK and SYGVNS. The V segment lost 6 bases and the J segment 7 bases; nucleotides outside the gene matches: 21. The CDR3 protein is CASSPGILAGGLRWDGELFF. CDR3 in DNA: TGTGCCAGCAGCCCCGGAATTCTAGCGGGGGGGCTGCGATGGGACGGGGAGCTGTTTTTT. Drawing the rest from reference TRBV25-1 and TRBJ2-2, the complete variable domain is EADIYQTPRYLVIGTGKKITLECSQTMGHDKMYWYQQDPGMELHLIHYSYGVNSTEKGDLSSESTVSRIRTEHFPLTLESARPSHTSQYLCASSPGILAGGLRWDGELFFGEGSRLTVL.

The chain employs TRBV11-1 and TRBJ2-3; 8 nucleotides line up with TRBD2. Germline V lookup: CDR1 SGHAT, CDR2 FQDESV (reference sequence). With 2 bases clipped from V and 2 bases from J, the junction kept 6 bases outside the gene matches. The CDR3 extends over 16 amino acids. For the CDR3, the DNA is TGTGCCAGCAGCTTACGGAGCGGGGGAATCACAGATACGCAGTATTTT. This gives the protein CASSLRSGGITDTQYF.

The V call is TRBV6-1, the J call TRBJ1-1, with D unresolved. Trimming removed 2 bases at V and 6 bases at J, with 10 bases between. Germline CDR1 and CDR2: MNHNS and SASEGT. This CDR3 spans 13 amino acids. This CDR3 is CASSETFSAEAFF. The CDR3 DNA reads TGTGCCAGCAGTGAAACTTTTTCGGCTGAAGCTTTCTTT.

The chain carries TRBV20-1 and TRBJ1-5, with D possibly being TRBD1 (5 bases). CDR3 length: 14 amino acids. Trimming removed 2 bases at V and 2 bases at J, with 10 bases between. Germline CDR1 DFQATT, CDR2 SNEGSKA (reference sequence). The CDR3 nucleotides are TGCAGTGCTAGATCCGGAGGGGGCAATCAGCCCCAGCATTTT. Translating gives CSARSGGGNQPQHF.

This clonotype was seen at least ten times. The V and J genes are TRBV7-3 and TRBJ1-2; 9 nucleotides line up with TRBD1. The J segment lost 2 bases and the V segment lost 4 bases, leaving 5 bases of the junction unmatched. This CDR3 region has 15 residues. Looked up from germline, CDR1 is SGHTA and CDR2 is FQGTGA. This CDR3 reads CASSSSDRGNYGYTF. CDR3 nucleotides: TGTGCCAGCAGCTCCTCGGACAGGGGAAACTATGGCTACACCTTC.

The J gene is TRBJ1-6, the V gene TRBV2, with 7 bases that match TRBD1. This CDR3 is built from 16 residues. The V and J ends lost 8 bases and 2 bases, in that order; junction bases with no gene match: 9. CDR1 is SNHLY and CDR2 is FYNNEI in the germline V gene. CDR3 sequence reads: CASCWDRSPYNSPLHF. CDR3 coding DNA: TGTGCCAGCTGTTGGGACAGAAGCCCCTATAATTCACCCCTCCACTTT.